Given below is one T cell receptor beta chain in context. Its antigen is unidentified. The data are from a study of cytomegalovirus exposure and HLA in healthy donors. Study information: Within an early data release were roughly 83 million unique TCRs drawn from HLA-typed donors. Regarding the study as a whole: Sequencing likely generated an artifact that appeared as a cluster of highly shared sequence variants. Most of the CMV-associated TCR beta chains (in a later analysis) appeared to be HLA-restricted.

Among the donors, all were healthy bone marrow donors. Primers included in the PCR were 60 Vbeta and 13 Jbeta primers. Data came from immunoSEQ multiplex PCR; TCRdb stores just in-frame clones and leaves some out. The sample holds fewer than 250,000 clones, 80% to 85% seen once. Sequenced material: PBMCs. This TCR was sampled from a boy between 2 and 10 years old in good health and CMV-seronegative.

The CDR3 protein is CASSQEPGRFSGANVLTF. DNA of the CDR3: TGTGCCAGCAGCCAAGAACCAGGGCGATTCTCTGGGGCCAACGTCCTGACTTTC. The chain has TRBV14 and TRBJ2-6; the D gene is possibly TRBD1 (5 bases). The V end was cut by 0 bases, the J end by 0 bases, with 12 bases between. Germline V CDR1 and CDR2: SGHDN, FVKESK. The CDR3 contains 18 residues.